Included here is one TCR delta chain sequence, with context. This clone was picked up a small number of times. Its antigen has not been determined. No much larger clone exists at a distance of one base, and base qualities are not known. The sample originates from a study of Vγ9Vδ2 T cells in congenital toxoplasmosis (dated by TCRdb to the early 2020s). For the study in its entirety: To diagnose congenital toxoplasmosis, IgG, IgM and IgA serology, Western blot and an in-house interferon-gamma release assay were used. This study compared the CDR3 repertoires of the gamma and delta chains in sorted blood gammadelta T cells from congenitally T. gondii-infected infants versus uninfected infants. TCR sequencing covered about 5 infected and some 10 uninfected infants at 2 months, plus 3 infected and 4 uninfected infants at 1 year. Repertoire sequencing was done on samples from infants at 2 months after birth and at 1 year of age. The paper as a whole reports these results and caveats: A public TRGV9 clonotype was highly prevalent in both infected and uninfected infants. At 2 months, TRGV9 and TRDV2 CDR3s of infected infants appeared to carry fewer N additions than uninfected infants, especially TRDV2-TRDJ1 sequences. Two months was the earliest age with enough suitable sample material for TCR repertoire analysis, so newborn repertoires were not sequenced. Repertoire differences between infected and uninfected infants were less clearly seen at 1 year of age than at 2 months. Germline-encoded fetal-type TRDV2 CDR3 sequences seemed more prevalent in infected than uninfected approximately 2-month-old infants, suggesting an in utero expansion footprint.

cDNA was made by template-switch reverse transcription with TRGC- and TRDC-specific primers in one tube, using SuperScript II. The TRGC primer was designed so that it binds both the TRGC1 and the TRGC2 constant genes. The KAPA Real-Time Library Amplification Kit was used for TRG and TRD amplification, and AMPure XP bead purification was performed between steps. Index PCR with the Nextera XT Index Kit was used to add Illumina sequencing adapters. An Illumina MiSeq running the V2 300 kit was used to sequence the TRG and TRD amplicons, producing 150 bp paired-end reads. As for the authors' bioinformatics: Read quality was checked with FastQC version 0.11.8 before further analysis. Reads were mapped to GenBank TRG or TRD reference genes, and MiXCR version 3.0.3 was used to assemble CDR3 sequences. Default MiXCR settings were used with one exception: TRDD gene segments were assembled from 3 consecutive nucleotides instead of 5. N additions, CDR3 length, J segment length and clonotype sharing between samples were all calculated using VDJtools version 1.2.1. CDR3 sequences that were out of frame or contained stop codons were left out of the analysis. Infant repertoires were compared for overlap with previously published fetal, cord blood and adult blood Vgamma9Vdelta2 repertoires. Clonotypes were called again by TCRdb from the public reads via CATT, and duplicate nucleotide sequences were then merged into one entry. The V and J calls and clone size come from TCRdb's table, not from the authors' own analysis. Present in this sample are about 910 delta-chain clones, 15% to 20% of which were seen just once. The leading ten clones occupy more than 15% of the sample.

The same treatment, using spiramycin and/or pyrimethamine plus sulfadiazine plus folinic acid, was given to mothers of both infected and uninfected infants. All infants, both infected and uninfected, were delivered at term after more than 37 weeks of gestation. Approximately 1,000 uL of blood was turned into PBMCs through Lymphoprep gradient centrifugation, and the PBMCs were then cryopreserved in liquid nitrogen and sent to Belgium. Thawed PBMCs were labeled with Zombie NIR viability dye and stained with CD3, TCR gammadelta, Vgamma9 and Vdelta2 antibodies. Sorting of CD3+ TCRgammadelta+ T cells was performed on a FACSAria III, reaching a mean purity of around 98%. For each sample, the RNeasy Micro Kit was used to isolate RNA from around 10,000 sorted gammadelta T cells. Infants were born to mothers enrolled with primary T. gondii infection during pregnancy. Peripheral blood was collected from the infants at an outpatient microbiology and virology center in Pavia, Italy.

V and J are trimmed by 3 bases and 8 bases, and the gene matches miss 9 bases of the junction. Via the germline V gene, CDR1 is GEAIGNYY and CDR2 EKD. The CDR3 starts with the cysteine, ends with the phenylalanine, and has 14 residues. The only DNA kept is the CDR3, 42 bases in frame from the first base. This clonotype originated in a child under 10 years old born to a mother with Toxoplasma gondii infection during pregnancy, either congenitally infected or uninfected (not recorded which). Recombination joined TRDV2 with TRDJ1, and TRDD3 aligns with 9 junction nucleotides. TCRdb lists no J gene, so it was determined here by aligning the DNA to germline. Sequencing used gamma-delta T cells from blood. CDR3 region: CACDYWGTPFKLIF. The DNA is as follows: TGTGCCTGTGACTACTGGGGGACACCTTTCAAACTCATCTTT.